This T cell receptor (beta chain) is from a study of blood T cell repertoires in COVID-19. Here immunoSEQ multiplex PCR was the method, and the copy in TCRdb shows in-frame clones only, minus some. The sample has some 50,000 clones, 85% to 90% seen once. The length of the CDR3 is 15 residues. V was pared by 1 base and J by 7 bases, with 9 bases of the junction left unmatched. Germline lookup yields CDR1 LGHNA and CDR2 YSLEER. The origin of this receptor is a human donor in a cohort sampled during active COVID-19. The V gene is TRBV4-3, the J gene TRBJ1-2; 7 bases fit TRBD1. The sample consisted of peripheral blood. The DNA of the CDR3 is TGCGCCAGCAGCCAAGTGAGACAGGGCGTCGGTGGCTACACCTTC. It yields the protein CASSQVRQGVGGYTF.